This TCR beta chain was identified in a study of PD-1 blockade in mismatch repair-deficient tumors. Study information: Enrolled 2013-2016, patients had progressing, pretreated mismatch repair-deficient cancers of about a dozen types.

Using immunoSEQ multiplex PCR, the repertoire was profiled, and TCRdb retains in-frame clones only, with some absent. The data hold about 110,000 clones, with about 83% observed a single time. Regarding this clone: Antigen specificity is unknown.

All patients were mismatch repair deficient, assessed by either PCR or immunohistochemistry. TCRs were sequenced from a few patients responding to pembrolizumab. Whole-study findings and limits: Rapid post-treatment expansion, then contraction, generally preceding radiologic response, marked tumor-resident clones.

CDR3 length: 15 residues. Germline CDR1 reads SGHDT; CDR2 reads YYEEEE. Trimming at V came to 2 bases and at J to 0 bases, leaving 3 bases not matched to a gene. The receptor's source is an adult with mismatch repair-deficient cancer. The chain has TRBV5-6 and TRBJ2-7, with 9 bases aligning to TRBD2. The sequenced sample was peripheral blood, obtained roughly 60 weeks after starting pembrolizumab. CDR3 in DNA: TGTGCCAGCAGCTTTGTAGCGGGGGTCTCCTACGAGCAGTACTTC. This encodes CASSFVAGVSYEQYF.